This T cell receptor beta chain is drawn from a study of T cell repertoires in cytomegalovirus infection. This CDR3 has 15 residues. J lost 2 bases, V lost 5 bases, and 9 bases had no gene match. In this sample, this clonotype turned up many times. MiXCR, run by TCRdb on the reads, gives a single entry per CDR3 protein. Found here are about 200,000 distinct CDR3 sequences, about a tenth of them singletons; the top ten hold approximately 4.2%. Sequencing input: PBMCs. The sequence was obtained from a human donor in good health (CMV status not recorded). Some clones in this sample may be carry-over from other donors' samples. V gene TRBV12-3 or TRBV12-4 combines with J gene TRBJ2-7; 7 positions agree with TRBD1. In nucleotides, the CDR3 is TGTGCCAGCAGTCCCCGGGACAGCTCACCCTACGAGCAGTACTTC. The encoded protein is CASSPRDSSPYEQYF.